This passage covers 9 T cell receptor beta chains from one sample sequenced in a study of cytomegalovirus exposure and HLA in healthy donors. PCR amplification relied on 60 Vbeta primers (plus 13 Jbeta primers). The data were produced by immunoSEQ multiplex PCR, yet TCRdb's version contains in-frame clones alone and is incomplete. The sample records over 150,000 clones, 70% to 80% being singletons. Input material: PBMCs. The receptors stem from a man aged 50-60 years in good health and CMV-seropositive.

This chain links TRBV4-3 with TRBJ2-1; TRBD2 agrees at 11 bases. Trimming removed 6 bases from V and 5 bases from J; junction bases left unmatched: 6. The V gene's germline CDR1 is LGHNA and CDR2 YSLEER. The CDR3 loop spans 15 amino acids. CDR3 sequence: CASSLRLAGNNEQFF. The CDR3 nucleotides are TGCGCCAGCAGTCTGCGACTAGCGGGGAACAATGAGCAGTTCTTC.

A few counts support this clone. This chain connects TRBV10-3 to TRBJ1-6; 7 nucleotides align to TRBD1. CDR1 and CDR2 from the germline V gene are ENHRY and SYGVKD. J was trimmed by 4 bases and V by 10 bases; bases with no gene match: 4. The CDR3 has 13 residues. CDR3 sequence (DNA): TGTGCCACCGGGACAGCTTATAATTCACCCCTCCACTTT. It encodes CATGTAYNSPLHF.

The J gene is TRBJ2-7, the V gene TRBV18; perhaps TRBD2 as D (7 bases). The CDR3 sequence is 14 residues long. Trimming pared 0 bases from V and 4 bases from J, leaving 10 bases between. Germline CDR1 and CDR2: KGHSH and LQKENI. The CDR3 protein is CASSPPGGAYEQYF. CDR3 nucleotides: TGTGCCAGCTCACCACCGGGGGGGGCTTACGAGCAGTACTTC.

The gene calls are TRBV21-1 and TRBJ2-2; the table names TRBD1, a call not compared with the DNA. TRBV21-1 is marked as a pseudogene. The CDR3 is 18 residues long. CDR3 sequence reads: CASSKGPQQSFNTGELFF. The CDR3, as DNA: TGTGCCAGCAGCAAAGGCCCCCAACAGAGTTTCAACACCGGGGAGCTGTTTTTT.

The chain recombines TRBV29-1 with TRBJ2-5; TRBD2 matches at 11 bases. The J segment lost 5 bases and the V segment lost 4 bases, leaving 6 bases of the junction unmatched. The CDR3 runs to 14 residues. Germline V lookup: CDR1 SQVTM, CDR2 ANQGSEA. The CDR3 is CSVGLAGTKETQYF. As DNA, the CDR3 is TGCAGCGTTGGACTAGCGGGGACTAAGGAGACCCAGTACTTC.

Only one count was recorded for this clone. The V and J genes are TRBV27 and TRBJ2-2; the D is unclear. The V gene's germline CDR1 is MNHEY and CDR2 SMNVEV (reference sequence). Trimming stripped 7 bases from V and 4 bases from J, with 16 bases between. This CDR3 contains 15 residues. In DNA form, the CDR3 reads TGTGCCAGCACTCCGGGTACCCAACTCACCGGGGAGCTGTTTTTT. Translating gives CASTPGTQLTGELFF.

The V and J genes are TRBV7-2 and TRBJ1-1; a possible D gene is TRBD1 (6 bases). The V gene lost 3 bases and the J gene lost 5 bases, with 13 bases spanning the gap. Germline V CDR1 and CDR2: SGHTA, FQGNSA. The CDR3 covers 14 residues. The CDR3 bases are TGTGCCAGCAGCTTTAACGAACAGGGTACTGAAGCTTTCTTT. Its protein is CASSFNEQGTEAFF.

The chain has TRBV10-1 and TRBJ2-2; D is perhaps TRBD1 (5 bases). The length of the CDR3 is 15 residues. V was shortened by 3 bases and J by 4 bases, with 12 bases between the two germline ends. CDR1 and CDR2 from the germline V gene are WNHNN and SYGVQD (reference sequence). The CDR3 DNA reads TGCGCCAGCAGTGACGGGCAGGGCGGCACCGGGGAGCTGTTTTTT. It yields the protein CASSDGQGGTGELFF.

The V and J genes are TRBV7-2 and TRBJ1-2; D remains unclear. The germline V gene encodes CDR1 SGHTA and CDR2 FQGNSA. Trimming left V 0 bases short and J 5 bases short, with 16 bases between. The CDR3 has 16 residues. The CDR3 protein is CASSLAIAPWQYGYTF. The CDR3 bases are TGTGCCAGCAGCTTAGCCATAGCACCATGGCAGTATGGCTACACCTTC.